This TCR beta chain was profiled in a study of CD8 T cells in ankylosing spondylitis (dated by TCRdb to 2016 to 2017). In terms of the full investigation: To find TCR variants linked to disease, the study profiled T cell receptor beta repertoires in ankylosing spondylitis patients and healthy donors. The whole study cohort included 95 to 130 healthy donors and some 27 ankylosing spondylitis patients. Peripheral blood samples were taken, and synovial fluid was additionally collected from ankylosing spondylitis patients. Overall results and qualifications from the work: Blood from ankylosing spondylitis patients appeared to be characterized by a TCR beta motif composed of under 10 highly homologous amino acid variants. In peripheral blood, the disease-linked clones were found at relatively low frequencies and had a CD8+ phenotype. According to the report, matched synovial fluid samples from ankylosing spondylitis patients were significantly enriched for the disease-linked clones. Some of the motif variants had been reported before in the synovial fluid and blood of reactive arthritis patients, a finding that suggests common disease-initiation mechanisms.

This clonotype was observed a handful of times. Its antigen specificity is not known. There are no base qualities to consult, and no much larger clone falls within one base. The run used an Illumina HiSeq 2500. Quantitative 5'-RACE with molecular barcodes was used to prepare TCR beta libraries. The study's own analysis went as follows. A new computational method, built on a probabilistic model of VDJ rearrangement, was used to identify disease-linked TCR variants. TCRdb passed the public sequencing reads through fastp at Q25 and MiXCR, retaining productive beta sequences. Rows with one shared CDR3 protein collapse into an entry with the most common genes and DNA. The V and J calls, along with clone size, are taken from TCRdb and not from the paper's own processing. This sample gives under 150,000 distinct CDR3 sequences in total; over 7% of them show up just once. The ten biggest clones cover 2.5% to 3.5% of the sample.

V is reduced by 5 bases and J by 3 bases, leaving a spacing of 13 bases between them. CDR1 and CDR2 (SGHTA, FQGNSA) derive from the germline V gene. Measured from the cysteine to the phenylalanine, the CDR3 is 14 residues long. Just the 42-base CDR3 DNA is kept, in frame starting at base 1. The rearrangement combines TRBV7-2 with TRBJ2-5; the D segment could be TRBD2, given 5 matching bases. Specimen: blood, either unsorted or a sorted T cell fraction (not recorded which). This sequence originates from a male donor with ankylosing spondylitis or in good health (not recorded which). The DNA sequence is given as TGTGCCAGCAGCACGGCCCCCGGGGAAGAGACCCAGTACTTC. The encoded protein is CASSTAPGEETQYF. Full variable domain (CDR3 extended with the reference TRBV7-2 and TRBJ2-5 proteins): GAGVSQSPSNKVTEKGKDVELRCDPISGHTALYWYRQSLGQGLEFLIYFQGNSAPDKSGLPSDRFSAERTGGSVSTLTIQRTQQEDSAVYLCASSTAPGEETQYFGPGTRLLVL.